The 24 T cell receptor beta chains listed next were all sequenced from one sample in a study of Ad26.COV2.S vaccination and SARS-CoV-2 variants (dated by TCRdb to about 2021). Preparation of the library involved the immunoSEQ multiplex PCR assay. Here the immuneACCESS table is served through TCRdb, limited to in-frame sequences with V and J called. Missing clones are a known gap in these copies; in checked studies unresolved V genes cover under half, and the rest lacks a known reason. The sample profile shows under 250,000 clones; around 88% of them were found once. The ten largest account for 2.9% of the sample. In the paper's terms, the treatment or condition label means: some 20 received Ad26.COV2.S at low or high dose, single or two shots; a few received placebo; per-sample allocation not given. For vaccine and placebo recipients, repertoires were sequenced using samples collected on day 63 after the first injection.

The sequencing here drew on peripheral blood, taken in a trial of Ad26.COV2.S vaccine versus placebo. These receptor sequences come from a person aged 18-65 years who received the Ad26.COV2.S COVID-19 vaccine or a placebo.

The chain joins TRBV6-5 to TRBJ1-2; 9 bases are a match to TRBD1. J lost 6 bases, V lost 5 bases, and 7 bases had no gene match. Germline-derived CDR1 and CDR2 are MNHEY and SVGAGI. CDR3 length: 14 residues. CDR3 sequence reads: CASSPTTGGNGYTF. The CDR3 DNA is TGTGCCAGCAGTCCCACGACAGGGGGGAATGGCTACACCTTC.

This clone is a singleton in its sample. The chain carries TRBV3-1 (or the pseudogene TRBV3-2) and TRBJ2-5, with D unresolved. CDR3 length: 11 residues. Deletions cut 7 bases from V and 4 bases from J, with 7 bases between. From germline, CDR1 is LGHDT and CDR2 YNNKEL (reference sequence). Here the CDR3 reads CASKRTETQYF. The CDR3 DNA sequence: TGTGCCAGCAAGAGGACAGAGACCCAGTACTTC.

As DNA, the CDR3 is TGTGCCAGCAGGCAAGACGGTAACACTGAAGCTTTCTTT. It translates to CASRQDGNTEAFF. V is TRBV6-5 and J is TRBJ1-1; D unresolved. The V end was cut by 6 bases, the J end by 2 bases, with 10 bases between. Germline-derived CDR1 and CDR2 are MNHEY and SVGAGI. CDR3 size: 13 residues.

The rearrangement links TRBV5-1 to TRBJ2-7; 16 bases align to TRBD2. The CDR3 sequence is 17 residues long. Per the germline V gene, CDR1 is SGHRS and CDR2 is YFSETQ. Trimming removed 4 bases from V and 2 bases from J; junction bases left unmatched: 6. The CDR3 loop is CASSIGTSGRGAYEQYV. CDR3 DNA: TGCGCCAGCAGCATCGGGACTAGCGGGAGGGGAGCCTACGAGCAGTACGTC.

This sequence joins TRBV21-1 and TRBJ2-5; TRBD2, as called in the table, went unchecked against the DNA. TRBV21-1 is noted as a pseudogene. The CDR3 extends over 15 amino acids. CDR3 residues: CASSKVEGYQETQYF. Here the CDR3 DNA reads TGTGCCAGCAGCAAAGTGGAGGGGTACCAAGAGACCCAGTACTTC.

The chain uses TRBV6-5 and TRBJ1-2, with unresolved D. V shed 5 bases and J shed 4 bases, with 8 bases lying between them. CDR3 size: 12 residues. In germline, CDR1 is MNHEY, CDR2 SVGAGI. CDR3 in DNA: TGTGCCAGCAGTAACGGCCTCTATGGCTACACCTTC. Its protein product is CASSNGLYGYTF.

The V gene is TRBV6-5, the J gene TRBJ1-5; D is unresolved. Germline CDR1 MNHEY, CDR2 SVGAGI. The CDR3 totals 15 residues. V dropped 2 bases and J dropped 0 bases, with 8 bases sitting between them. This CDR3 is CASSYRVNSNQPQHF. The CDR3 DNA sequence: TGTGCCAGCAGTTACAGAGTTAATAGCAATCAGCCCCAGCATTTT.

As DNA, the CDR3 is TGTGCCAGCAGCTTAACTTTGAACACCGGGGAGCTGTTTTTT. It yields the protein CASSLTLNTGELFF. The chain carries TRBV13 and TRBJ2-2; D call uncertain. This CDR3 has 14 residues. Germline V CDR1 and CDR2: PRHDT, FYEKMQ (reference sequence). V lost 2 bases and J lost 1, with 5 bases in between.

J is TRBJ2-3 and V is TRBV3-1 (or the pseudogene TRBV3-2), with TRBD2 matching 8 bases. Trimming took 2 bases from V and 2 from J; bases not matched to a gene: 9. CDR1 LGHDT and CDR2 YNNKEL come from the germline V gene (reference sequence). This CDR3 has 17 residues. The CDR3 spells CASSQSNSGTFTDTQYF. The CDR3 bases are TGTGCCAGCAGCCAATCTAATAGCGGGACCTTCACAGATACGCAGTATTTT.

This rearrangement joins TRBV4-2 to TRBJ2-5, with D possibly matching TRBD1 (7 bases). CDR1 and CDR2 (germline): LGHNA, YNFKEQ. Trimming removed 0 bases from V and 4 bases from J, with 12 bases in between. The CDR3 runs to 15 residues. This CDR3 reads CASSQEEGARETQYF. The CDR3 DNA reads as TGTGCCAGCAGCCAAGAGGAGGGGGCTCGAGAGACCCAGTACTTC.

The chain is built from TRBV5-5 and TRBJ2-7; TRBD1 agrees at 7 bases. The V and J ends lost 4 bases and 6 bases, in that order; junction bases with no gene match: 13. The CDR3 is made up of 15 amino acids. CDR1 is SGHKS, CDR2 YYEKEE, per germline (reference sequence). In DNA form, the CDR3 reads TGTGCCAGCAGCAGACCTAGTACAGGGGTTGGCGAGCAGTACTTC. This translates into CASSRPSTGVGEQYF.

The chain uses TRBV9 and TRBJ2-2, with TRBD1 as a possible D gene (6 bases). This CDR3 spans 17 amino acids. The ends were cut back, 4 bases at V and 1 base at J, with 17 bases in the middle. Germline CDR1 is SGDLS and CDR2 is YYNGEE. The CDR3 loop reads CASSPTPLTGNTGELFF. Here the CDR3 DNA reads TGTGCCAGCAGCCCAACCCCGTTGACAGGGAACACCGGGGAGCTGTTTTTT. The variable domain in full, completed from reference TRBV9 and TRBJ2-2, reads DSGVTQTPKHLITATGQRVTLRCSPRSGDLSVYWYQQSLDQGLQFLIQYYNGEERAKGNILERFSAQQFPDLHSELNLSSLELGDSALYFCASSPTPLTGNTGELFFGEGSRLTVL.

This chain connects TRBV7-8 to TRBJ2-1; 9 bases line up with TRBD1. CDR3 length: 15 residues. CDR1 and CDR2 (germline): SGHVS, FQNEAQ. Trimming took 3 bases from V and 3 from J; bases not matched to a gene: 3. CDR3 sequence: CASSFGDRDYNEQFF. As DNA, the CDR3 is TGTGCCAGCAGCTTTGGGGACAGGGACTACAATGAGCAGTTCTTC.

V and J are TRBV27 and TRBJ1-4; no firm D call. The CDR3 extends over 13 amino acids. Trimming took off 10 bases at V and 7 bases at J, with 16 bases between the two ends. Per the germline V gene, CDR1 is MNHEY and CDR2 is SMNVEV (reference sequence). The CDR3 spells CATSRRDGEKLFF. CDR3 sequence (DNA): TGTGCCACCTCACGGAGGGATGGTGAAAAACTGTTTTTT.

This rearrangement joins TRBV14 to TRBJ1-2, with unresolved D. CDR1 SGHDN and CDR2 FVKESK come from the germline V gene. The V end lost 0 bases, the J end lost 4 bases, and 9 bases lay between the germline ends. The CDR3 loop spans 14 amino acids. This CDR3 is CASSQDGRSYGYTF. CDR3 DNA: TGTGCCAGCAGCCAAGACGGACGAAGCTATGGCTACACCTTC.

This clone was detected only a few times. This rearrangement joins TRBV19 to TRBJ2-1, with TRBD2 matching over 10 bases. Germline V CDR1 and CDR2: LNHDA, SQIVND (reference sequence). V lost 2 bases to trimming and J lost 9 bases; unmatched junction nucleotides: 7. This CDR3 has 15 residues. The CDR3 bases are TGTGCCAGTAGTATATCCCTAGCGGGAGTCGGTGAGCAGTTCTTC. This codes for CASSISLAGVGEQFF.

The rearrangement joins TRBV11-2 to TRBJ2-1; possible D gene TRBD1, 6 bases. Trimming cost V 7 bases and J 0 bases, with 19 bases left between them. Germline CDR1 and CDR2: SGHAT and FQNNGV. The CDR3 consists of 17 residues. This CDR3 reads CASNRKLGRGSYNEQFF. CDR3 sequence (DNA): TGTGCCAGCAACAGAAAGCTGGGCAGGGGCTCCTACAATGAGCAGTTCTTC.

The V and J genes are TRBV6-5 and TRBJ2-1; tentatively, D is TRBD2 (5 bases). This CDR3 has 12 amino acids. Trimming took 6 bases from V and 12 from J, leaving 15 bases between them. In germline, CDR1 is MNHEY, CDR2 SVGAGI. CDR3 in DNA: TGTGCCAGCAGAGATGGACTCCGCCTGCAGTTCTTC. Amino acids: CASRDGLRLQFF.

The J gene is TRBJ2-2, the V gene TRBV7-6; 13 bases align to TRBD2. Germline lookup yields CDR1 SGHVS and CDR2 FNYEAQ. The CDR3 is 19 residues long. V lost 2 bases and J lost 4; bases outside the gene matches: 10. CDR3 region: CASSLPPLTSGGSTGELFF. CDR3 nucleotides: TGTGCCAGCAGCTTACCCCCTTTGACTAGCGGGGGGTCCACCGGGGAGCTGTTTTTT.

Only one count was recorded for this clone. The chain links TRBV10-3 to TRBJ1-2; D may be TRBD1 (6 bases). The V end lost 6 bases, the J end lost 4 bases, and 12 bases lay between the germline ends. CDR3 length equals 13 residues. Looked up from germline, CDR1 is ENHRY and CDR2 is SYGVKD. CDR3 amino acids: CAIRSDSTYGYTF. The CDR3 DNA sequence: TGTGCCATCAGATCGGACAGCACCTATGGCTACACCTTC.

This rearrangement joins TRBV3-1 (or the pseudogene TRBV3-2) to TRBJ2-2; no firm D call. The V end was cut by 1 base, the J end by 2 bases, with 5 bases between. Germline V CDR1 and CDR2: LGHDT, YNNKEL (reference sequence). The CDR3 loop spans 14 amino acids. CDR3 nucleotides: TGTGCCAGCAGCCAAGTCTACAACACCGGGGAGCTGTTTTTT. This codes for CASSQVYNTGELFF.

This rearrangement joins TRBV19 to TRBJ1-2; D possibly corresponds to TRBD1 (5 bases). Germline V gene sequence: CDR1 LNHDA, CDR2 SQIVND (reference sequence). The CDR3 is made up of 14 amino acids. V shed 3 bases and J shed 8 bases, with 16 bases lying between them. The CDR3 is CASSISRGQGGYTF. The CDR3 nucleotides read TGTGCCAGTAGTATTTCAAGGGGCCAGGGCGGCTACACCTTC.

The rearrangement links TRBV9 to TRBJ2-2; TRBD2 aligns across 10 bases. V shed 2 bases, J shed 4 bases, and the junction held 5 bases outside the gene matches. This CDR3 comprises 16 residues. Per germline, CDR1 SGDLS and CDR2 YYNGEE. CDR3 coding DNA: TGTGCCAGCAGCGTGCCAACTAGCGGGGTCACCGGGGAGCTGTTTTTT. Translating gives CASSVPTSGVTGELFF. The full variable domain, completed using reference TRBV9 and TRBJ2-2, is DSGVTQTPKHLITATGQRVTLRCSPRSGDLSVYWYQQSLDQGLQFLIQYYNGEERAKGNILERFSAQQFPDLHSELNLSSLELGDSALYFCASSVPTSGVTGELFFGEGSRLTVL.

This chain joins TRBV18 and TRBJ1-1, with unresolved D. V lost 3 bases to trimming and J lost 0 bases, with 11 bases between them. Germline lookup yields CDR1 KGHSH and CDR2 LQKENI. This CDR3 contains 15 residues. CDR3 nucleotides: TGTGCCAGCTCACCCTCCGGAGATGTGAACACTGAAGCTTTCTTT. As protein: CASSPSGDVNTEAFF.